This record looks at one TCR beta chain sequence and its context. Its antigen is unidentified. The junction differs from germline at one of its ends, possibly a read error. The data belong to a study of cytomegalovirus exposure and HLA in healthy donors. There are 16 residues in the CDR3. CDR1 is MGHRA, CDR2 YSYEKL, per germline. Findings and caveats of the study: A later analysis found common viral pathogens apparently linked to several of the most significant clusters.

13 Jbeta primers and 60 Vbeta primers were used for the PCR. TCRdb's table, derived via immunoSEQ multiplex PCR, lists solely in-frame clones and lacks some. The table shows 150,000 or so clones, with approximately 78% occurring only once. The receptor was derived from a man between 18 and 35 years old in good health and CMV-seropositive. Sequenced material: PBMCs. This chain links TRBV4-1 with TRBJ2-1, with D possibly TRBD1 on 5 matching bases. This CDR3 reads CASSQDLAGSPTEQFF. CDR3 coding DNA: TGTGCCAGCAGCCAAGATCTGGCAGGGTCTCCGACCGAGCAGTTCTTC.